Described below is a single T cell receptor (beta chain) sequence and its context. Its matching antigen is unknown. The data originate from a study of identical twins. From the 5' RACE reads, TCRdb called clonotypes with MiXCR, one entry per CDR3 protein. Of 250,000 or so distinct CDR3 sequences listed, about 8% are singletons. Whole-study results and caveats: Insertions ran lower in abundant cord blood beta clonotypes, though not in memory repertoires.

V was cut by 4 bases and J by 3 bases, with 13 bases left in between. Germline V lookup: CDR1 MDHEN, CDR2 SYDVKM. The CDR3 is made up of 14 amino acids. These sequences were also reported in another study, on yellow fever vaccine responses in identical twins.

This TCR was sampled from a woman under 30 in good health. The sample consisted of CD8+ T cells sorted from blood. The chain recombines TRBV28 with TRBJ2-7; no reliable D call. The CDR3 here is CASSSIATYYEQYF. CDR3 DNA sequence: TGTGCCAGCAGTTCGATAGCAACCTACTACGAGCAGTACTTC.